A selection of T cell receptor beta chains follows, all from one sample in a study of T cell responses to AZD1222 COVID-19 vaccine. The method was immunoSEQ multiplex PCR; TCRdb's version includes in-frame clones alone and lacks a portion of them. The table lists fewer than 85,000 clones, 90% of them singletons. The specimen was peripheral blood, collected on day 0 of AZD1222 vaccination. The receptors were gathered from an adult in good health. Both conserved end residues are part of each CDR3. The D gene is left open where the match is weak. Rows may omit the clone size; those that give it use once, few, many or a size class.

>.|TRBJ1-2|TRBV5-6|.
CASTPSWGNYGYTF
TGTGCCAGCACCCCGTCTTGGGGAAACTATGGCTACACCTTC
>.|TRBJ1-5|TRBV9|.
CASSVGTDWEPQHF
TGTGCCAGCAGCGTAGGTACAGACTGGGAGCCCCAGCATTTT
>.|TRBJ2-3|TRBV19|.
CASSIQQNTDTQYF
TGTGCCAGTAGTATACAGCAAAACACAGATACGCAGTATTTT
>.|TRBJ2-7|TRBV4-3|.
CASSQVPGSSYEQYF
TGCGCCAGCAGCCAAGTTCCGGGGAGCTCCTACGAGCAGTACTTC
>few|TRBJ1-1|TRBV3-1/TRBV3-2|.
CASSQEGSSAEAFF
TGTGCCAGCAGCCAAGAAGGTAGTAGCGCTGAAGCTTTCTTT
>once|TRBJ2-1|TRBV24-1|TRBD2
CATSAVGLAGHEQFF
TGTGCCACCAGTGCCGTGGGGCTAGCGGGGCATGAGCAGTTCTTC
>.|TRBJ2-3|TRBV12-5|TRBD2
CASGSLAGSTDTQYF
TGTGCTAGTGGTTCCTTAGCGGGGAGCACAGATACGCAGTATTTT
>.|TRBJ2-2|TRBV5-6|TRBD2
CASSPRAGAHTGELFF
TGTGCCAGCAGTCCGAGAGCGGGGGCGCACACCGGGGAGCTGTTTTTT
>.|TRBJ2-3|TRBV7-9|.
CASAQDTQYF
TGTGCCAGCGCCCAGGATACGCAGTATTTT
>.|TRBJ1-5|TRBV2|.
CASSGDGNNQPQHF
TGTGCCAGCAGTGGGGACGGAAACAATCAGCCCCAGCATTTT
>.|TRBJ2-7|TRBV7-2|.
CASSQVGPYEQYF
TGTGCCAGCAGCCAAGTTGGACCCTACGAGCAGTACTTC
>.|TRBJ1-1|TRBV5-1|.
CASSLGAPRNTEAFF
TGCGCCAGCAGCTTGGGGGCCCCCCGCAACACTGAAGCTTTCTTT
>.|TRBJ2-3|TRBV5-4|.
CASSPAGDTDTQYF
TGTGCCAGCAGCCCTGCCGGGGATACAGATACGCAGTATTTT
>.|TRBJ2-1|TRBV3-1/TRBV3-2|.
CASSQRVEQFF
TGTGCCAGCAGCCAAAGGGTTGAGCAGTTCTTC
>.|TRBJ1-2|TRBV7-9|.
CASSLDWGYTF
TGTGCCAGCAGCCTGGATTGGGGCTACACCTTC
>.|TRBJ2-2|TRBV6-2/TRBV6-3|TRBD2
CASSPLAGANTGELFF
TGTGCCAGCAGTCCGTTAGCGGGAGCGAACACCGGGGAGCTGTTTTTT
>.|TRBJ1-2|TRBV28|TRBD1
CASSPAEGTVGGYTF
TGTGCCAGCAGTCCGGCCGAGGGGACAGTTGGGGGCTACACCTTC
>.|TRBJ1-2|TRBV20-1|.
CSARGPHGYTF
TGCAGTGCTAGGGGTCCCCATGGCTACACCTTC
>.|TRBJ1-1|TRBV20-1|.
CSADENTEAFF
TGCAGTGCTGATGAGAACACTGAAGCTTTCTTT
>.|TRBJ2-3|TRBV7-9|.
CASSLGSTDTQYF
TGTGCCAGCAGCTTAGGGAGCACAGATACGCAGTATTTT
>few|TRBJ2-7|TRBV5-6|TRBD2
CASSFPGLAGDLDEQYF
TGTGCCAGCAGCTTCCCGGGACTAGCGGGAGATTTGGACGAGCAGTACTTC
>.|TRBJ2-7|TRBV20-1|.
CSASQGGGSYEQYF
TGCAGTGCTAGTCAGGGTGGTGGCTCCTACGAGCAGTACTTC
>.|TRBJ2-7|TRBV10-3|.
CAISESRESTYEQYF
TGTGCCATCAGTGAGAGTAGGGAATCAACCTACGAGCAGTACTTC
>once|TRBJ2-2|TRBV7-3|TRBD1
CASSPGQSNTGELFF
TGTGCCAGCAGCCCGGGACAGAGTAACACCGGGGAGCTGTTTTTT
>.|TRBJ1-5|TRBV30|.
CAWSPGTFQPQHF
TGTGCCTGGAGTCCCGGGACATTCCAGCCCCAGCATTTT
>.|TRBJ2-7|TRBV11-3|TRBD1
CASSLRQGEGYEQYF
TGTGCCAGCAGCTTGAGACAGGGGGAGGGCTACGAGCAGTACTTC
>.|TRBJ1-4|TRBV11-3|.
CASSLNPGSEKLFF
TGTGCCAGCAGCTTAAACCCCGGTAGTGAAAAACTGTTTTTT
>.|TRBJ1-4|TRBV7-8|.
CASSPLGGWEKLFF
TGTGCCAGCAGCCCCTTAGGGGGTTGGGAAAAACTGTTTTTT
>.|TRBJ1-4|TRBV27|.
CASSLSELSEKLFF
TGTGCCAGCAGTTTAAGCGAATTGAGTGAAAAACTGTTTTTT